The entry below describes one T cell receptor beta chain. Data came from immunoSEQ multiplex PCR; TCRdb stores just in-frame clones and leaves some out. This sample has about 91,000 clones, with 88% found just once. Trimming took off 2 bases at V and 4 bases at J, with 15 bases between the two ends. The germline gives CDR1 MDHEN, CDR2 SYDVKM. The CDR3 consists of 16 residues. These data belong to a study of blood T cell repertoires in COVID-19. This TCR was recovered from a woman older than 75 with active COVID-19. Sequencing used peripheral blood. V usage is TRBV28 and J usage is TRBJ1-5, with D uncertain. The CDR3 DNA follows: TGTGCCAGCAGTTTAATTGGCCAGGTCCGTAATCAGCCCCAGCATTTT. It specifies CASSLIGQVRNQPQHF.